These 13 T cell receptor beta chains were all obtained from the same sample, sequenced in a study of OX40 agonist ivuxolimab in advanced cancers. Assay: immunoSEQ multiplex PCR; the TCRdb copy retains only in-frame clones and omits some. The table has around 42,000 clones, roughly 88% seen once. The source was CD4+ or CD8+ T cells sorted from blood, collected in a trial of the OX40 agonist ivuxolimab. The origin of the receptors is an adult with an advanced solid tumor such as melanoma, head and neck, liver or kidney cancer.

The CDR3 protein is CASSLRELGPYGYTF. The CDR3 nucleotides read TGTGCCAGCAGTTTGAGGGAACTCGGTCCCTATGGCTACACCTTC. The chain links TRBV28 to TRBJ1-2; no clear D. The V end was cut by 3 bases, the J end by 4 bases, with 15 bases between. The CDR3 extends over 15 amino acids. Germline CDR1 and CDR2: MDHEN and SYDVKM.

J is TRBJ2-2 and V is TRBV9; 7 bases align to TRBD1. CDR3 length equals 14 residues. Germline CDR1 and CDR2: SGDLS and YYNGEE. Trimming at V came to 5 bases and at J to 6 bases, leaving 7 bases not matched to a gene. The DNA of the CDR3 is TGTGCCAGCAGTCAGGGACAGCCCCCCGGGGAGCTGTTTTTT. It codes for CASSQGQPPGELFF.

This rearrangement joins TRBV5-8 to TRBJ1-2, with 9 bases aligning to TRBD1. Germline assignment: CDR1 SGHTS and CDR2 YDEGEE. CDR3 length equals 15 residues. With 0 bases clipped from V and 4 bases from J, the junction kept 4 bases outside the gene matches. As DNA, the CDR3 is TGTGCCAGCAGCTTGGGACAGGGGGAGGTCTATGGCTACACCTTC. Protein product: CASSLGQGEVYGYTF.

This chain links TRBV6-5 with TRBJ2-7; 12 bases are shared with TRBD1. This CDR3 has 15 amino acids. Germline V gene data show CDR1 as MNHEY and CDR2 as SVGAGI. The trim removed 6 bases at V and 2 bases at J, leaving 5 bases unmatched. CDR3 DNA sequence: TGTGCCAGCAGCTCCGGGACAGGGGGCCCCTACGAGCAGTACTTC. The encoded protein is CASSSGTGGPYEQYF.

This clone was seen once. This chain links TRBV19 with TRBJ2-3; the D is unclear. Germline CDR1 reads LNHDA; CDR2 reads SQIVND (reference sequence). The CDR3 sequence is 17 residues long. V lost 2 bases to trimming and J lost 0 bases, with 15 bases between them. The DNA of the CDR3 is TGTGCCAGTAGTATAATCCTCAGTGCGACTAGCACAGATACGCAGTATTTT. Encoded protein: CASSIILSATSTDTQYF.

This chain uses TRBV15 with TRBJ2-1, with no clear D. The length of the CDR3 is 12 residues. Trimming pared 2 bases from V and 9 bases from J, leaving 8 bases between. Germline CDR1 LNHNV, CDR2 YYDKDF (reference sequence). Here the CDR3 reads CATSRFSSEQFF. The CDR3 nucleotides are TGTGCCACCAGCAGATTCAGTAGTGAGCAGTTCTTC. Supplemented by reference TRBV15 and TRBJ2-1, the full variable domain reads DAMVIQNPRYQVTQFGKPVTLSCSQTLNHNVMYWYQQKSSQAPKLLFHYYDKDFNNEADTPDNFQSRRPNTSFCFLDIRSPGLGDTAMYLCATSRFSSEQFFGPGTRLTVL.

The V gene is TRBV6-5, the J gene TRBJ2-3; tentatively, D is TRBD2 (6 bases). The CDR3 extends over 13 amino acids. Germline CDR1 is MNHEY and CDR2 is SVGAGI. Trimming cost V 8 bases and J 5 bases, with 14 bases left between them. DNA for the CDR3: TGTGCCAGCGGCCGGGGGAAAGAAGATACGCAGTATTTT. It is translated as CASGRGKEDTQYF.

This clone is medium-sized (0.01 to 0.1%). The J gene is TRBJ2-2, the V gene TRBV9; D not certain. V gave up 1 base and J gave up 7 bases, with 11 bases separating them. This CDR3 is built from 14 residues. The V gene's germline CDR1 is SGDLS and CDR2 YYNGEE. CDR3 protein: CASSVQYRNGELFF. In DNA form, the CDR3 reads TGTGCCAGCAGCGTACAATACCGGAACGGGGAGCTGTTTTTT.

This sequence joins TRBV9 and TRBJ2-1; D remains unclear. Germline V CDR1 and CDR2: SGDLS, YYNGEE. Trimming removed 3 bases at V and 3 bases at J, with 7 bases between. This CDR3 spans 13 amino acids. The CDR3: CASSDLVYNEQFF. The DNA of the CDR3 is TGTGCCAGCAGCGATTTAGTCTACAATGAGCAGTTCTTC.

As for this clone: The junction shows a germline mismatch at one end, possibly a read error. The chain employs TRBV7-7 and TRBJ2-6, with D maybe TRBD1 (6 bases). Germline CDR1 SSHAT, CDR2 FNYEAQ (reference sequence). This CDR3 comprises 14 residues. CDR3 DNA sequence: TGTGCTAGCAGCTCAGACAGGGGGGCCAACGTCCTGACTTTC. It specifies CASSSDRGANVLTF. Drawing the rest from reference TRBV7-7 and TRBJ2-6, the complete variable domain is GAGVSQSPRYKVTKRGQDVTLRCDPISSHATLYWYQQALGQGPEFLTYFNYEAQPDKSGLPSDRFSAERPEGSISTLTIQRTEQRDSAMYRCASSSDRGANVLTFGAGSRLTVL.

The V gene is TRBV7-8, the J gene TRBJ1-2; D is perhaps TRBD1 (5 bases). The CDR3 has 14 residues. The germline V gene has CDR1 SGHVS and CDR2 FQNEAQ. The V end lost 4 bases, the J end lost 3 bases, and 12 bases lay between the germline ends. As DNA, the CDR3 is TGTGCCAGCAGCTCATCCGGGGCGGACTATGGCTACACCTTC. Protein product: CASSSSGADYGYTF.

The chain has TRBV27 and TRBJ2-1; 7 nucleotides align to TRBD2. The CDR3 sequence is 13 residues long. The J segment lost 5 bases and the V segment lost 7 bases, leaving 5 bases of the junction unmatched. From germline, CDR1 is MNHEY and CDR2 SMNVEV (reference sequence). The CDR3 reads CASTSLADNEQFF. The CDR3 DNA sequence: TGTGCCAGCACCAGTCTAGCGGACAATGAGCAGTTCTTC.

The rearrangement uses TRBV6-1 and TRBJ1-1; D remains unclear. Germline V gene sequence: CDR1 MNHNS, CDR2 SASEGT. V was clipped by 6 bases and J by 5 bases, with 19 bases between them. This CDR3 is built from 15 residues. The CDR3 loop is CASRSNPDGNTEAFF. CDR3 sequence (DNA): TGTGCCAGCAGATCGAATCCCGACGGAAATACTGAAGCTTTCTTT.